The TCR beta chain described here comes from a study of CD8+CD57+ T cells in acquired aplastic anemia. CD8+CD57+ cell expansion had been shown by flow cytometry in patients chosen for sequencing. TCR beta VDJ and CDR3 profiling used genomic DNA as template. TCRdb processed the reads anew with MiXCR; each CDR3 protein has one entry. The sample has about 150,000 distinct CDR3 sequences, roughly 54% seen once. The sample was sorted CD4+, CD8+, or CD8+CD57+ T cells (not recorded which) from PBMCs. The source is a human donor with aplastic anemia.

CDR3 loop: CASSQDPVGPLHF. Here the CDR3 DNA reads TGTGCCAGCAGCCAGGACCCGGTGGGGCCCCTCCACTTT. V usage is TRBV10-3 and J usage is TRBJ1-6; D ambiguous. The CDR3 spans 13 residues. V lost 10 bases and J 13 bases, leaving 20 bases between the germline ends. Looked up from germline, CDR1 is ENHRY and CDR2 is SYGVKD.